This section outlines one TCR beta chain sequence together with its context. No antigen is known for it. The method was immunoSEQ multiplex PCR; TCRdb's version includes in-frame clones alone and lacks a portion of them. The sample includes over 3,500 clones, roughly three quarters of them seen just once. The data derive from a study of immune evolution from preneoplasia to lung adenocarcinoma. The CDR3 has 12 residues. Germline loops: CDR1 MNHEY, CDR2 SMNVEV (reference sequence). V was pared by 6 bases and J by 2 bases, with 5 bases between. Study-level points and caveats: From normal lung to invasive adenocarcinoma, top clone frequencies appeared to decrease.

This TCR was recovered from an older person with invasive lung adenocarcinoma. Some clones in this sample may be carry-over from other donors' samples. Sequencing used FFPE invasive lung adenocarcinoma tissue. The V gene is TRBV27, the J gene TRBJ2-1; no clear D. As DNA, the CDR3 is TGTGCCAGCAGCGGTCCCTACAATGAGCAGTTCTTC. It encodes CASSGPYNEQFF.